This T cell receptor (beta chain) emerged from a study of monozygotic twins with inflammatory bowel disease. Looked up from germline, CDR1 is KGHSH and CDR2 is LQKENI. This CDR3 is 13 amino acids long. Template switching added UMIs carrying a 6-nucleotide sample barcode. Reprocessing the 5' RACE reads, TCRdb reports a single entry for every CDR3 protein and omits DNA. The sample includes a few hundred thousand distinct CDR3 sequences. Sequencing used blood. The sequence came from a human donor with ulcerative colitis or Crohn's disease, or a healthy co-twin of an affected twin (not recorded which). V is TRBV18 and J is TRBJ2-7; TCRdb's D call, TRBD1, is unchecked because there is no DNA. CDR3 protein: CASSNSGGVEQYF. Full variable domain (outside the CDR3, taken from reference TRBV18 and TRBJ2-7): NAGVMQNPRHLVRRRGQEARLRCSPMKGHSHVYWYRQLPEEGLKFMVYLQKENIIDESGMPKERFSAEFPKEGPSILRIQQVVRGDSAAYFCASSNSGGVEQYFGPGTRLTVT.